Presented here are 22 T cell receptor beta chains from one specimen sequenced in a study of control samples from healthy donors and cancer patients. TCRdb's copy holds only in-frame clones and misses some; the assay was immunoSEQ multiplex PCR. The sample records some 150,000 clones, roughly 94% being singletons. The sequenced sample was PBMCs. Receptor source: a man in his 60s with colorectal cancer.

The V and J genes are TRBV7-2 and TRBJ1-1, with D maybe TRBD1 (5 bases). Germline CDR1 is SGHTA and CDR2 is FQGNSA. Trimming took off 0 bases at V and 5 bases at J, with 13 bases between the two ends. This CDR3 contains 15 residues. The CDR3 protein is CASSLAGQGETEAFF. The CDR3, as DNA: TGTGCCAGCAGCTTAGCGGGGCAGGGAGAAACTGAAGCTTTCTTT.

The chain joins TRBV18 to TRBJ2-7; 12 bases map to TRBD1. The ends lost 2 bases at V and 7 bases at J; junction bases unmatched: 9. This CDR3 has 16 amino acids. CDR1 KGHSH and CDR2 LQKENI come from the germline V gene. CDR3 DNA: TGTGCCAGCTCACCAGGGGGGACAGGGGGCGCGGGAGAGCAGTACTTC. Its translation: CASSPGGTGGAGEQYF.

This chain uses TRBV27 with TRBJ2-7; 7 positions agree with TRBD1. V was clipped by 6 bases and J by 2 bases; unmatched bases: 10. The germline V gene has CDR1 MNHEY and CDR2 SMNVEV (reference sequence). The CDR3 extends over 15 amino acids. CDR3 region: CASRLTGTATYEQYF. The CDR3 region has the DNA TGTGCCAGCAGATTAACCGGGACAGCTACCTACGAGCAGTACTTC.

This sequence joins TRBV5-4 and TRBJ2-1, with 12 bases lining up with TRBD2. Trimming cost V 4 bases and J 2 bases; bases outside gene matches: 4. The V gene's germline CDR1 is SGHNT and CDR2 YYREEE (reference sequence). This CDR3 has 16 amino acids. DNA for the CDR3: TGTGCCAGCAGCCCTAGCGGGGGGGTGACCTACAATGAGCAGTTCTTC. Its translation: CASSPSGGVTYNEQFF. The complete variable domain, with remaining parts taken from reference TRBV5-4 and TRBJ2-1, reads ETGVTQSPTHLIKTRGQQVTLRCSSQSGHNTVSWYQQALGQGPQFIFQYYREEENGRGNFPPRFSGLQFPNYSSELNVNALELDDSALYLCASSPSGGVTYNEQFFGPGTRLTVL.

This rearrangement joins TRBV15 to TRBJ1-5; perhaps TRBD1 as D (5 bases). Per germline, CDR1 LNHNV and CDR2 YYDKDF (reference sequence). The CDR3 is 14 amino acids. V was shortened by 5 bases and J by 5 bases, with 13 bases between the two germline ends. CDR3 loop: CATSFTTGDQPQHF. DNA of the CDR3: TGTGCCACCAGCTTTACGACGGGGGATCAGCCCCAGCATTTT.

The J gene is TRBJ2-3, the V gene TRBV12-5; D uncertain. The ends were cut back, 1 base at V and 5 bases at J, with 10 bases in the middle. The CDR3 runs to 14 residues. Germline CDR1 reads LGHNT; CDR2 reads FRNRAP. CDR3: CASGLASLVDTQYF. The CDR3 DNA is TGTGCTAGTGGTTTGGCCAGCCTAGTAGATACGCAGTATTTT.

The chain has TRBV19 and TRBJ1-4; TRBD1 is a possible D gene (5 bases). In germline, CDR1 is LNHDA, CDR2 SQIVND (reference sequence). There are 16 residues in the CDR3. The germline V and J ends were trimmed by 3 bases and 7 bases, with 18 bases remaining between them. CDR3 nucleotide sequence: TGTGCCAGTAGTATTCCCGGGGCAGCTTGGCGTGAAAAACTGTTTTTT. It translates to CASSIPGAAWREKLFF.

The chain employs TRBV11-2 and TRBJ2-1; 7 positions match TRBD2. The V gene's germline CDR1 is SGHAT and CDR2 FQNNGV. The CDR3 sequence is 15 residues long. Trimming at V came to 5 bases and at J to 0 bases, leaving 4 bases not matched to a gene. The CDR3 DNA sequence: TGTGCCAGCAGCCGTCGGGGGGACTCCTACAATGAGCAGTTCTTC. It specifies CASSRRGDSYNEQFF.

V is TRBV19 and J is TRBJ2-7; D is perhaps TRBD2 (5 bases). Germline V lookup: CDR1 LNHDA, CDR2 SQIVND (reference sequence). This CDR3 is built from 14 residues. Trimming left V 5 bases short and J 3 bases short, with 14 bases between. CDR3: CASSLAGRVYEQYF. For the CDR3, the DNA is TGTGCCAGTAGTCTAGCAGGCCGGGTCTACGAGCAGTACTTC.

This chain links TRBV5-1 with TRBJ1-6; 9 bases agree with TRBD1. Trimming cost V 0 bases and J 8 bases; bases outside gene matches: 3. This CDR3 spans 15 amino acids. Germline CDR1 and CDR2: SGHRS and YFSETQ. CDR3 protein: CASSLGDRADSPLHF. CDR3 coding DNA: TGCGCCAGCAGCTTGGGGGACAGGGCGGATTCACCCCTCCACTTT.

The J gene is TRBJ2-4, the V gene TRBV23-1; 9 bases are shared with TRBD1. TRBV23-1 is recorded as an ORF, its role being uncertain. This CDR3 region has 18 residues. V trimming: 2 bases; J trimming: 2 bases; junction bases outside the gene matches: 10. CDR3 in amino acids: CASSQPARTGATKNIQYF. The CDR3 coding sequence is TGCGCCAGCAGTCAACCGGCAAGGACAGGGGCGACCAAAAACATTCAGTACTTC.

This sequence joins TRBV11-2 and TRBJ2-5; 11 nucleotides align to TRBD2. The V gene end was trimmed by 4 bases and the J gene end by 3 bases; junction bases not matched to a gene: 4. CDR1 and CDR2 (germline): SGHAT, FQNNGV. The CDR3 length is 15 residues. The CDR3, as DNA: TGTGCCAGCAGCTACACTAGCGGGGGAGAAGAGACCCAGTACTTC. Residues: CASSYTSGGEETQYF.

The chain's CDR3 is CASSFRDTSQPQHF. In nucleotides, the CDR3 is TGTGCCAGCAGTTTCCGGGACACTTCTCAGCCCCAGCATTTT. The gene calls are TRBV27 and TRBJ1-5; a possible D gene is TRBD1 (6 bases). V shed 3 bases and J shed 6 bases, with 12 bases lying between them. The CDR3 has 14 amino acids. The germline CDR1 and CDR2 sequences are MNHEY and SMNVEV (reference sequence).

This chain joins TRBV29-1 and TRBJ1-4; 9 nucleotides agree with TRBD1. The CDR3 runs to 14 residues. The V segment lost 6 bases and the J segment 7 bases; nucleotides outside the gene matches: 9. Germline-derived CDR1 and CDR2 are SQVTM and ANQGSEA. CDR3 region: CSVQYGTGIEKLFF. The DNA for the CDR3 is TGCAGCGTCCAATACGGGACAGGGATTGAAAAACTGTTTTTT.

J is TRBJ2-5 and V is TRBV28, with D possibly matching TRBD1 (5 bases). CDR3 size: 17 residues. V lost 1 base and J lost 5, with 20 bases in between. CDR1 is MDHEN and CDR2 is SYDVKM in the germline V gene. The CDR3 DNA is TGTGCCAGCAGTTTATCCCTCGCGGCAGGGCTCGGGGAGACCCAGTACTTC. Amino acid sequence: CASSLSLAAGLGETQYF.

Written as DNA, the CDR3 is TGTGCCAGCAGCCAGGGGGGGGTTAGCAATCAGCCCCAGCATTTT. As protein: CASSQGGVSNQPQHF. This rearrangement joins TRBV16 to TRBJ1-5, with a possible D match to TRBD1 (5 bases). This CDR3 has 15 residues. Trimming shortened V by 3 bases and J by 0 bases, and 9 bases separated the two germline ends. The germline V gene has CDR1 KGHSY and CDR2 FQNENV.

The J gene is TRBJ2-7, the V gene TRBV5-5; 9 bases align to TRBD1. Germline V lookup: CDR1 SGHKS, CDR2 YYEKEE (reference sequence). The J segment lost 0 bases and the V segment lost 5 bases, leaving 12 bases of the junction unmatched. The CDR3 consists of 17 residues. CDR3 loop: CASSRRDRDLSSYEQYF. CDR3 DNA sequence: TGTGCCAGCAGTCGCCGGGACAGGGACCTGAGCTCCTACGAGCAGTACTTC.

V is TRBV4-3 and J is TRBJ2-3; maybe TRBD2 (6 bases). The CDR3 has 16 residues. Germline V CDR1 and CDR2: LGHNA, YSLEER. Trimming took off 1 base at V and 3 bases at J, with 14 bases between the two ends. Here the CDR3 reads CASSQGAGAGTDTQYF. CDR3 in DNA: TGCGCCAGCAGCCAAGGTGCCGGGGCGGGGACAGATACGCAGTATTTT.

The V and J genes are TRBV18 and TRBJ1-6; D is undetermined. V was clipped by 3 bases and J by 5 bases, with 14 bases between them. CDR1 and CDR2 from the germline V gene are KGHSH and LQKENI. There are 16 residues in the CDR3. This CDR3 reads CASSPKEGRNNSPLHF. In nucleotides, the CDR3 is TGTGCCAGCTCACCGAAGGAAGGGAGGAATAATTCACCCCTCCACTTT.

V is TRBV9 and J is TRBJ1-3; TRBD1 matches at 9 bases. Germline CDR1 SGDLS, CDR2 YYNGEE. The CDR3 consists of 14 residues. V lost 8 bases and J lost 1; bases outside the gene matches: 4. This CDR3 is CASGTGPSGNTIYF. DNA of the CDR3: TGTGCCAGTGGGACAGGGCCGTCTGGAAACACCATATATTTT.

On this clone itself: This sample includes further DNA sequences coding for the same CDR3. This CDR3 reads CASSQDVSTDTQYF. CDR3 nucleotide sequence: TGCGCCAGCAGCCAAGATGTTTCCACAGATACGCAGTATTTT. The chain employs TRBV4-3 and TRBJ2-3; the D is unclear. This CDR3 is 14 amino acids long. V was cut by 0 bases and J by 2 bases, with 6 bases left in between. The germline V gene has CDR1 LGHNA and CDR2 YSLEER.

The CDR3 sequence is CATSAPGGPEQYF. CDR3 nucleotide sequence: TGTGCCACCAGTGCCCCGGGGGGCCCAGAGCAGTACTTC. The genes are TRBV24-1 and TRBJ2-7, with D maybe TRBD2 (7 bases). The ends were cut back, 5 bases at V and 7 bases at J, with 14 bases in the middle. The CDR3 runs 13 residues. Germline loops: CDR1 KGHDR, CDR2 SFDVKD.